The 25 T cell receptor beta chains presented below share a single source sample, sequenced in a study of blood T cell repertoires in COVID-19. Repertoires were generated with immunoSEQ multiplex PCR, while TCRdb's copy carries only in-frame clones and drops some. The data contain roughly 150,000 clones, approximately 84% of them singletons. Source material: PBMCs or T cells enriched from blood (not recorded which). Receptor source: a young woman who had been exposed to COVID-19.

The chain links TRBV4-2 to TRBJ2-1, with a possible D match to TRBD2 (5 bases). This CDR3 comprises 15 residues. The V end lost 0 bases, the J end lost 0 bases, and 6 bases lay between the germline ends. CDR1 LGHNA and CDR2 YNFKEQ come from the germline V gene. As DNA, the CDR3 is TGTGCCAGCAGCCAAGAGGACTTCTCCTACAATGAGCAGTTCTTC. It codes for CASSQEDFSYNEQFF.

The chain combines TRBV7-9 with TRBJ2-7; 7 nucleotides align to TRBD2. Germline V gene lookup returns CDR1 SEHNR and CDR2 FQNEAQ (reference sequence). Trimming cost V 0 bases and J 4 bases; bases outside gene matches: 6. CDR3 size: 15 residues. Written as DNA, the CDR3 is TGTGCCAGCAGCTTAGCGGGAGGGGCGTCGTACGAGCAGTACTTC. This gives the protein CASSLAGGASYEQYF.

V and J are TRBV29-1 and TRBJ2-1; TRBD2 agrees at 10 bases. Looked up from germline, CDR1 is SQVTM and CDR2 is ANQGSEA. The CDR3 loop spans 15 amino acids. V gave up 4 bases and J gave up 4 bases; unmatched junction bases: 7. The CDR3 here is CSVVDGTSDYNEQFF. The CDR3, as DNA: TGCAGCGTTGTGGACGGGACTAGCGATTACAATGAGCAGTTCTTC.

The chain combines TRBV2 with TRBJ1-5; D perhaps matches TRBD1 (6 bases). CDR3 size: 16 residues. Deletions cut 6 bases from V and 4 bases from J, with 19 bases between. The germline V gene has CDR1 SNHLY and CDR2 FYNNEI. The CDR3 DNA is TGTGCCAGCAGGGGAACAGGGTCGGGCCCGAATCAGCCCCAGCATTTT. This encodes CASRGTGSGPNQPQHF.

The chain couples TRBV21-1 to TRBJ1-1; the table's D gene call, TRBD1, was not cross checked with the DNA. TRBV21-1 is a known pseudogene. The CDR3 runs 15 residues. CDR3 residues: CASSKYDREGDEAFF. The CDR3 DNA is TGTGCCAGCAGCAAATATGACAGGGAAGGTGATGAAGCTTTCTTT.

The chain has TRBV4-1 and TRBJ1-5; 7 nucleotides match TRBD1. Germline CDR1 reads MGHRA; CDR2 reads YSYEKL. The V and J ends lost 1 base and 12 bases, in that order; junction bases with no gene match: 9. This CDR3 is built from 14 residues. CDR3 sequence: CASSQALGQSGQHF. The CDR3 DNA sequence: TGCGCCAGCAGCCAAGCCTTGGGACAGTCGGGCCAGCATTTT.

The V call is TRBV3-1 (or the pseudogene TRBV3-2), the J call TRBJ2-5; 10 positions match TRBD2. From germline, CDR1 is LGHDT and CDR2 YNNKEL (reference sequence). CDR3 length equals 20 residues. The J segment lost 5 bases and the V segment lost 1 base, leaving 19 bases of the junction unmatched. CDR3 sequence reads: CASSQVGWASGSRAGETQYF. The CDR3 DNA follows: TGTGCCAGCAGCCAAGTCGGCTGGGCTAGCGGGAGTAGGGCTGGGGAGACCCAGTACTTC.

The chain recombines TRBV7-8 with TRBJ2-4; TRBD2 matches 7 bases. The CDR3 is made up of 17 amino acids. Germline CDR1 SGHVS, CDR2 FQNEAQ. The J segment lost 2 bases and the V segment lost 5 bases, leaving 12 bases of the junction unmatched. The CDR3 sequence: CASSPIVGGLSKNIQYF. DNA for the CDR3: TGTGCCAGCAGCCCAATTGTGGGAGGGCTGTCCAAAAACATTCAGTACTTC.

The chain links TRBV24-1 to TRBJ2-2, with 9 positions matching TRBD2. CDR1 is KGHDR, CDR2 SFDVKD, per germline. V lost 4 bases and J lost 6; bases outside the gene matches: 8. The CDR3 loop spans 16 amino acids. CDR3 nucleotides: TGTGCCACCAGTGACTCTAGCGGGACGGCCGCCGGGGAGCTGTTTTTT. Translated, it gives CATSDSSGTAAGELFF.

The rearrangement uses TRBV20-1 and TRBJ2-3, with 7 positions matching TRBD1. The CDR3 runs 11 residues. Germline CDR1 and CDR2: DFQATT and SNEGSKA (reference sequence). CDR3 sequence (DNA): TGCCCAATACAGGGGACAGATACGCAGTATTTT. Translating gives CPIQGTDTQYF.

The chain carries TRBV11-3 and TRBJ2-1; the D gene is possibly TRBD1 (7 bases). CDR3 size: 14 residues. Trimming removed 5 bases at V and 6 bases at J, with 14 bases between. Germline assignment: CDR1 SGHNT and CDR2 YENEEA. The CDR3 reads CASSAFQGGNEQFF. The CDR3 DNA is TGTGCCAGCAGCGCATTCCAGGGGGGCAATGAGCAGTTCTTC.

This clone was counted only a few times. V and J are TRBV28 and TRBJ1-6; the match to TRBD1 covers 8 bases. The V gene end was trimmed by 6 bases and the J gene end by 8 bases; junction bases not matched to a gene: 12. This CDR3 spans 16 amino acids. The germline V gene has CDR1 MDHEN and CDR2 SYDVKM. CDR3 in amino acids: CASRNQQGGYYSPLHF. DNA of the CDR3: TGTGCCAGCAGAAATCAACAGGGGGGGTATTATTCACCCCTCCACTTT. Drawing the rest from reference TRBV28 and TRBJ1-6, the complete variable domain is DVKVTQSSRYLVKRTGEKVFLECVQDMDHENMFWYRQDPGLGLRLIYFSYDVKMKEKGDIPEGYSVSREKKERFSLILESASTNQTSMYLCASRNQQGGYYSPLHFGNGTRLTVT.

The rearrangement links TRBV10-3 to TRBJ1-5; D not certain. Trimming took off 10 bases at V and 1 base at J, with 14 bases between the two ends. Germline loops: CDR1 ENHRY, CDR2 SYGVKD. This CDR3 comprises 14 residues. The CDR3 coding sequence is TGTGCCACCCAGGAGGGTACAAGCAATCAGCCCCAGCATTTT. Protein: CATQEGTSNQPQHF.

V gene TRBV27 combines with J gene TRBJ1-4; D not certain. The CDR3 covers 16 residues. Germline CDR1 reads MNHEY; CDR2 reads SMNVEV (reference sequence). V lost 0 bases, J lost 9 bases, and 17 bases lay in between. The CDR3 nucleotides read TGTGCCAGCAGTTTATCGAGTCCAAGAGCGGGCCAAAAACTGTTTTTT. It codes for CASSLSSPRAGQKLFF.

This chain uses TRBV11-1 with TRBJ2-3, with a weak D call TRBD1 (6 bases). Germline V gives CDR1 SGHAT, CDR2 FQDESV (reference sequence). Trimming shortened V by 3 bases and J by 2 bases, and 12 bases separated the two germline ends. CDR3 size: 15 residues. CDR3 residues: CASSFQGNPTDTQYF. The CDR3 DNA reads TGTGCCAGCAGCTTCCAGGGGAATCCCACAGATACGCAGTATTTT.

The CDR3 reads CASSNPHGGFPDGAFF. For the CDR3, the DNA is TGTGCCAGCAGCAACCCACATGGGGGGTTTCCGGATGGGGCTTTCTTT. The rearrangement links TRBV11-2 to TRBJ1-1; D may be TRBD1 (5 bases). V was shortened by 5 bases and J by 11 bases, with 27 bases between the two germline ends. Per germline, CDR1 SGHAT and CDR2 FQNNGV. This CDR3 is 16 amino acids long.

This chain joins TRBV7-3 and TRBJ2-1, with a weak D call TRBD2 (6 bases). Germline V CDR1 and CDR2: SGHTA, FQGTGA. The length of the CDR3 is 13 residues. Trimming took off 2 bases at V and 6 bases at J, with 8 bases between the two ends. The CDR3 sequence: CASSLRDSNEQFF. In DNA form, the CDR3 reads TGTGCCAGCAGCTTACGGGACTCCAATGAGCAGTTCTTC.

The chain couples TRBV4-1 to TRBJ2-1; D not certain. Trimming removed 1 base from V and 3 bases from J, with 7 bases in between. Germline CDR1 is MGHRA and CDR2 is YSYEKL. This CDR3 has 14 amino acids. CDR3: CASSQGLSYNEQFF. The CDR3 nucleotides are TGCGCCAGCAGCCAAGGCTTGAGCTACAATGAGCAGTTCTTC.

The rearrangement uses TRBV7-9 and TRBJ2-7; D possibly corresponds to TRBD2 (5 bases). The V end was cut by 4 bases, the J end by 0 bases, with 7 bases between. The CDR3 length is 13 residues. Looked up from germline, CDR1 is SEHNR and CDR2 is FQNEAQ (reference sequence). The CDR3 here is CASSSRDSYEQYF. The CDR3 DNA reads as TGTGCCAGCAGCTCCCGGGACTCCTACGAGCAGTACTTC. Using reference TRBV7-9 and TRBJ2-7 for the parts outside the CDR3, the full variable domain is DTGVSQNPRHKITKRGQNVTFRCDPISEHNRLYWYRQTLGQGPEFLTYFQNEAQLEKSRLLSDRFSAERPKGSFSTLEIQRTEQGDSAMYLCASSSRDSYEQYFGPGTRLTVT.

This chain's CDR3 is CASSSGTVSYNEQFF. CDR3 bases: TGTGCCAGCAGTTCTGGGACAGTATCCTACAATGAGCAGTTCTTC. The chain combines TRBV27 with TRBJ2-1; 7 bases match TRBD1. CDR1 and CDR2 from the germline V gene are MNHEY and SMNVEV (reference sequence). J was trimmed by 1 base and V by 4 bases; bases with no gene match: 4. The CDR3 runs to 15 residues.

The chain has TRBV25-1 and TRBJ1-2; 9 bases agree with TRBD1. V shed 5 bases, J shed 4 bases, and the junction held 2 bases outside the gene matches. Germline lookup yields CDR1 MGHDK and CDR2 SYGVNS. This CDR3 region has 13 residues. CDR3 region: CASSKQGAYGYTF. The CDR3 DNA sequence: TGTGCCAGCAGTAAACAGGGGGCCTATGGCTACACCTTC.

The chain links TRBV29-1 to TRBJ1-1; tentative D call: TRBD1 (5 bases). CDR1 and CDR2 from the germline V gene are SQVTM and ANQGSEA. This CDR3 is 10 amino acids long. CDR3 sequence: CSGGTTEAFF. CDR3 DNA sequence: TGCAGTGGGGGGACCACTGAAGCTTTCTTT.

In this sample, this clone turned up once. CDR3 in DNA: TGTGCCAGCAGTATCCGGGACTACTACAATGAGCAGTTCTTC. It specifies CASSIRDYYNEQFF. This rearrangement joins TRBV28 to TRBJ2-1; 7 bases are shared with TRBD2. The length of the CDR3 is 14 residues. The germline gives CDR1 MDHEN, CDR2 SYDVKM. J lost 3 bases, V lost 5 bases, and 4 bases had no gene match.

This clone was seen a handful of times. The chain uses TRBV4-1 and TRBJ2-7, with 8 bases lining up with TRBD1. Per the germline V gene, CDR1 is MGHRA and CDR2 is YSYEKL. The J segment lost 2 bases and the V segment lost 4 bases, leaving 4 bases of the junction unmatched. CDR3 length: 14 residues. CDR3 in amino acids: CASSPSTGAYEQYF. CDR3 DNA sequence: TGCGCCAGCAGCCCTTCGACAGGGGCCTACGAGCAGTACTTC.

In this sample, this clone turned up a few times. The V call is TRBV24-1, the J call TRBJ1-4; 8 bases agree with TRBD1. Germline V CDR1 and CDR2: KGHDR, SFDVKD. The CDR3 is made up of 16 amino acids. V lost 4 bases, J lost 7 bases, and 10 bases stayed unmatched. CDR3 nucleotides: TGTGCCACCAGTGACTCCTCAGGGGGCGTCTTTGAAAAACTGTTTTTT. Protein product: CATSDSSGGVFEKLFF.